This T cell receptor (beta chain) was profiled in a study of T cells and copy number aberrations in small-cell lung cancer (dated by TCRdb to about 2021). For the wider study: To relate T cell metrics to mutations and copy number aberrations, the same tumor regions underwent both TCR repertoire sequencing and whole-exome sequencing. Tumor TCR data existed for about 17 patients, and roughly 15 patients had TCR data from both tumor tissue and normal tissue.

According to the germline V gene (reference sequence), CDR1 reads LNHDA and CDR2 reads SQIVND. Spanning cysteine to phenylalanine, the CDR3 consists of 15 amino acids. Left in the record is the CDR3 DNA by itself, 45 bases read in frame from the first base. V ends up 3 bases short and J 5 bases short, with an unmatched junction base count of 8. A word on this clone: Its antigen has not been determined. No much larger clonotype is one base removed from it; base qualities were not supplied.

Patients with limited-stage small-cell lung cancer who underwent surgical resection in Hangzhou, China, between about 2007 and 2021 were included as donors. All donors had upfront surgery without preoperative chemotherapy or radiotherapy, and none received immunotherapy before or after surgery. In the sequenced cohort of roughly 19 patients, every patient was either a smoker or a heavy second-hand smoker. Adjacent normal lung was collected at least 2 cm from the tumor margin and was confirmed morphologically free of malignant cells by two pathologists. The study used multi-region TCR-beta sequencing of resected limited-stage small-cell lung cancers together with tumor-adjacent lung tissue to characterize T cell repertoire heterogeneity. The AllPrep DNA/RNA FFPE Kit (Qiagen) was used to extract genomic DNA from the FFPE tissue. What the authors observed across the whole study: All specimens were formalin-fixed paraffin-embedded tissue, which is known to introduce sequencing artifacts. A small sample size, resulting from surgical resection being uncommon in small-cell lung cancer, limited the study, and the findings need validation. Lower T-cell density, richness and clonality were observed in tumors than in adjacent lung tissue, although the difference in density was not significant.

The immunoSEQ hsTCRB Kit, with multiplexed V- and J-gene primers, was used to amplify TCR-beta CDR3 regions from genomic DNA. Unique DNA barcodes were added in a second PCR, and the samples were pooled together with one negative control and one positive control. Sequencing of the pooled TCR-beta libraries was performed on an Illumina MiSeq using a 150-cycle paired-end protocol. On the authors' methods: Raw sequencing data were processed by Adaptive Biotechnologies into a report with normalized, annotated TCR-beta repertoires. T-cell density was computed as TCR-beta templates normalized to usable DNA, which was estimated by amplifying housekeeping genes. Clonality was defined as 1 minus Pielou's evenness, while richness was a count of unique rearrangements. Entries here come from immuneACCESS through TCRdb and include only in-frame sequences with V and J called. Some clones fail to appear in such tables; in the studies checked, an unresolved V gene covers under half of the shortfall, and the cause of the remainder is unknown. The D gene and trimming were derived from the DNA, and the V and J assignments and clone size from that table. This sample holds roughly 6,300 clones; around 69% were observed only once. The ten largest clones take up around 9.9% of the sample.

The rearrangement combines TRBV19 with TRBJ2-5; TRBD1 matches 8 bases in the middle. The receptor's source is a woman in her seventies with small cell lung cancer. Some clones in this sample may be carry-over from other donors' samples. Material for sequencing was normal tissue next to the tumor. The CDR3 amino acid sequence is: CASSMGRGRGETQYF. The nucleotide sequence reads as follows: TGTGCCAGTAGTATGGGCAGGGGGCGCGGGGAGACCCAGTACTTC.